Following are 25 T cell receptor beta chains from one sample sequenced in a study of neurological immune-mediated disorders. TCRdb independently ran MiXCR on the 5' RACE reads; one entry per CDR3 protein. Among under 70,000 distinct CDR3 sequences listed, 2.5% to 4% were seen once. Sequencing input: PBMCs. The receptors shown here come from a woman aged 45 to 65 with multiple sclerosis.

This clonotype came up many times. This rearrangement joins TRBV20-1 to TRBJ2-2; 9 nucleotides agree with TRBD2. The V gene's germline CDR1 is DFQATT and CDR2 SNEGSKA (reference sequence). The V gene end was trimmed by 2 bases and the J gene end by 3 bases; junction bases not matched to a gene: 7. This CDR3 is built from 16 residues. The CDR3 coding sequence is TGCAGTGCTAGAAAGGCAGCGGGGGGTCACACCGGGGAGCTGTTTTTT. This sequence encodes CSARKAAGGHTGELFF.

This clonotype was recorded at least ten times. The chain combines TRBV5-1 with TRBJ2-2; 9 bases fit TRBD2. The CDR3 loop spans 15 amino acids. Germline V gene sequence: CDR1 SGHRS, CDR2 YFSETQ. V trimming: 4 bases; J trimming: 6 bases; junction bases outside the gene matches: 7. The CDR3 sequence is CASSLRLAAAGELFF. As DNA, the CDR3 is TGCGCCAGCAGCCTCCGACTAGCGGCTGCCGGGGAGCTGTTTTTT.

The table lists this clonotype with many counts. The rearrangement joins TRBV2 to TRBJ1-4; D ambiguous. Germline V gene data show CDR1 as SNHLY and CDR2 as FYNNEI. The V end lost 7 bases, the J end lost 0 bases, and 9 bases lay between the germline ends. The CDR3 is made up of 14 amino acids. The DNA for the CDR3 is TGTGCCAGCAAGCGACAAACAACTAATGAAAAACTGTTTTTT. Residues: CASKRQTTNEKLFF.

This clonotype was observed at least ten times. The rearrangement uses TRBV29-1 and TRBJ2-7; D not certain. Germline V lookup: CDR1 SQVTM, CDR2 ANQGSEA. This CDR3 contains 10 residues. The germline V and J ends were trimmed by 8 bases and 7 bases, with 12 bases remaining between them. CDR3 in amino acids: CSLKSSEQYV. In DNA form, the CDR3 reads TGCAGCCTTAAGAGCTCGGAGCAGTACGTC.

At least ten counts were recorded for this clonotype. The chain carries TRBV20-1 and TRBJ1-6, with D possibly being TRBD1 (6 bases). The CDR3 runs 13 residues. V gave up 6 bases and J gave up 8 bases, with 14 bases separating them. Looked up from germline, CDR1 is DFQATT and CDR2 is SNEGSKA (reference sequence). This CDR3 reads CSAATGRDSPLHF. The DNA for the CDR3 is TGCAGTGCCGCGACAGGCAGGGATTCACCCCTCCACTTT.

This clonotype was counted many times. CDR3 sequence reads: CAISGGREMNTEAFF. DNA for the CDR3: TGTGCCATCAGTGGGGGCAGGGAAATGAACACTGAAGCTTTCTTT. The chain carries TRBV10-3 and TRBJ1-1; weak D call: TRBD1 (5 bases). Germline values: CDR1 ENHRY, CDR2 SYGVKD. V lost 4 bases, J lost 0 bases, and 12 bases lay in between. This CDR3 region has 15 residues.

This clonotype was counted many times. The rearrangement joins TRBV7-9 to TRBJ1-1, with TRBD1 as a possible D gene (6 bases). The CDR3 consists of 13 residues. Trimming took off 4 bases at V and 5 bases at J, with 11 bases between the two ends. Germline V gene lookup returns CDR1 SEHNR and CDR2 FQNEAQ (reference sequence). DNA for the CDR3: TGTGCCAGCAGCTCGAAGGGGGGAACTGAAGCTTTCTTT. It translates to CASSSKGGTEAFF.

In its sample, this clonotype was seen many times. This sequence joins TRBV2 and TRBJ2-1; D might be TRBD1 (5 bases). Trimming stripped 10 bases from V and 7 bases from J, with 8 bases between. This CDR3 has 10 amino acids. Germline CDR1 and CDR2: SNHLY and FYNNEI. CDR3 bases: TGTGCCAACAGGTCTAATGAGCAGTTCTTC. This encodes CANRSNEQFF. Full variable domain (rest looked up from reference TRBV2 and TRBJ2-1): EPEVTQTPSHQVTQMGQEVILRCVPISNHLYFYWYRQILGQKVEFLVSFYNNEISEKSEIFDDQFSVERPDGSNFTLKIRSTKLEDSAMYFCANRSNEQFFGPGTRLTVL.

In this sample, this clonotype turned up many times. The chain recombines TRBV15 with TRBJ2-2; 7 nucleotides agree with TRBD2. The CDR3 runs 13 residues. V gave up 5 bases and J gave up 4 bases; unmatched junction bases: 1. CDR1 and CDR2 (germline): LNHNV, YYDKDF (reference sequence). CDR3 region: CATSGRGTGELFF. In DNA, the CDR3 is TGTGCCACCAGCGGGAGGGGCACCGGGGAGCTGTTTTTT.

This clonotype was counted ten times or more. The V gene is TRBV6-6, the J gene TRBJ2-2; TRBD2 agrees at 10 bases. Germline CDR1 MNHNY, CDR2 SVGAGI (reference sequence). The CDR3 runs 17 residues. The V gene end was trimmed by 8 bases and the J gene end by 4 bases; junction bases not matched to a gene: 13. In nucleotides, the CDR3 is TGTGCCAGCCTGCGTCTAGCGGGAGCACGAATCACCGGGGAGCTGTTTTTT. It codes for CASLRLAGARITGELFF.

This clonotype appeared many times. V usage is TRBV20-1 and J usage is TRBJ2-1; possible D gene TRBD2, 5 bases. Germline CDR1 is DFQATT and CDR2 is SNEGSKA (reference sequence). The CDR3 has 11 residues. Trimming removed 3 bases at V and 8 bases at J, with 8 bases between. DNA of the CDR3: TGCAGTGCTAGGCTCGGGGATGAGCAGTTCTTC. Translation gives CSARLGDEQFF.

In this sample, this clonotype turned up a few times. This clone may be a read error of a much larger clone one base away. V and J are TRBV29-1 and TRBJ1-1; TRBD1 matches at 7 bases. This CDR3 contains 14 residues. CDR1 and CDR2 (germline): SQVTM, ANQGSEA. V was clipped by 5 bases and J by 1 base; unmatched bases: 7. CDR3 amino acids: CSVTNGTANTEAFF. CDR3 nucleotides: TGCAGCGTTACCAACGGGACAGCGAACACTGAAGCTTTCTTT.

Ten or more counts support this clonotype. The chain carries TRBV7-2 and TRBJ1-3; D unresolved. With 4 bases removed from V and 9 bases from J, the gap between germline ends came to 16 bases. Germline CDR1 reads SGHTA; CDR2 reads FQGNSA. This CDR3 has 14 residues. The CDR3 reads CASSSYPSVSTIYF. CDR3 nucleotide sequence: TGTGCCAGCAGCTCCTATCCGTCAGTAAGCACCATATATTTT.

This clonotype was recorded many times. V is TRBV20-1 and J is TRBJ2-1; 14 bases fit TRBD2. The V gene end was trimmed by 1 base and the J gene end by 7 bases; junction bases not matched to a gene: 9. The CDR3 consists of 17 residues. CDR1 DFQATT and CDR2 SNEGSKA come from the germline V gene (reference sequence). CDR3 nucleotides: TGCAGTGCTAGAGCACCTCAGACTAGCGGGAGGGCAAATGAGCAGTTCTTC. Translating gives CSARAPQTSGRANEQFF.

This clonotype occurred many times. CDR3 in amino acids: CASSLAGMGVTDKNIQYF. The DNA of the CDR3 is TGCGCCAGCAGCTTGGCCGGAATGGGGGTGACTGACAAAAACATTCAGTACTTC. This chain links TRBV5-1 with TRBJ2-4; D might be TRBD1 or TRBD2, each matching 5 bases. The CDR3 loop spans 18 amino acids. Trimming took off 0 bases at V and 3 bases at J, with 19 bases between the two ends. Germline assignment: CDR1 SGHRS and CDR2 YFSETQ.

This clonotype was observed many times. CDR3 DNA sequence: TGCAGTGCGTTATTGATCGAGCAGTTCTTC. This gives the protein CSALLIEQFF. The chain couples TRBV20-1 to TRBJ2-1; D remains unclear. Germline V lookup: CDR1 DFQATT, CDR2 SNEGSKA (reference sequence). V was trimmed by 6 bases and J by 10 bases, leaving 10 bases between them. This CDR3 contains 10 residues.

There are many counts of this clonotype. J is TRBJ1-4 and V is TRBV29-1; D is undetermined. CDR3 length: 12 residues. V was shortened by 0 bases and J by 7 bases, with 6 bases between the two germline ends. Germline V lookup: CDR1 SQVTM, CDR2 ANQGSEA. CDR3 coding DNA: TGCAGCGTTGAAGACGGATTTGAAAAACTGTTTTTT. It is translated as CSVEDGFEKLFF. Using reference TRBV29-1 and TRBJ1-4 for the parts outside the CDR3, the full variable domain is SAVISQKPSRDICQRGTSLTIQCQVDSQVTMMFWYRQQPGQSLTLIATANQGSEATYESGFVIDKFPISRPNLTFSTLTVSNMSPEDSSIYLCSVEDGFEKLFFGSGTQLSVL.

This clonotype was observed many times. The rearrangement joins TRBV12-3 or TRBV12-4 to TRBJ2-6; D remains unclear. The V and J ends lost 5 bases and 2 bases respectively, with 7 bases between them. The CDR3 totals 14 residues. The DNA for the CDR3 is TGTGCCAGCAGTCCGTCAGCTGGGGCCAACGTCCTGACTTTC. It translates to CASSPSAGANVLTF.

This clonotype was detected many times. The rearrangement links TRBV29-1 to TRBJ2-3, with 8 bases aligning to TRBD2. The CDR3 has 15 residues. The germline V gene has CDR1 SQVTM and CDR2 ANQGSEA. V dropped 5 bases and J dropped 4; count of bases not matched to a gene: 11. The CDR3 protein is CSVRISGSGADTQYF. In DNA form, the CDR3 reads TGCAGCGTTAGAATAAGCGGGAGCGGCGCAGATACGCAGTATTTT.

The chain combines TRBV14 with TRBJ1-1; D unresolved. Looked up from germline, CDR1 is SGHDN and CDR2 is FVKESK. The CDR3 extends over 13 amino acids. V lost 3 bases and J 4 bases, leaving 9 bases between the germline ends. As DNA, the CDR3 is TGTGCCAGCAGCCAGATGGGAGGCACTGAAGCTTTCTTT. Its translation: CASSQMGGTEAFF.

This clonotype was seen repeatedly, ten times or more. V gene TRBV20-1 combines with J gene TRBJ2-7; no clear D gene. V was trimmed by 5 bases and J by 3 bases, leaving 5 bases between them. The CDR3 runs 10 residues. CDR1 is DFQATT and CDR2 is SNEGSKA in the germline V gene (reference sequence). CDR3 bases: TGCAGTGCTGCTGACTACGAGCAGTACTTC. Translating gives CSAADYEQYF.

The chain recombines TRBV11-2 with TRBJ2-7; TRBD2 might be the D (7 bases). From germline, CDR1 is SGHAT and CDR2 FQNNGV. Trimming removed 2 bases at V and 4 bases at J, with 12 bases between. The CDR3 has 14 amino acids. The CDR3 DNA follows: TGTGCCAGCAGCTTACGGGGGGCCGGTTACGAGCAGTACGTC. Its translation: CASSLRGAGYEQYV.

This clonotype was found many times. V is TRBV7-2 and J is TRBJ2-7, with 10 bases lining up with TRBD2. CDR1 is SGHTA, CDR2 FQGNSA, per germline. J gave up 5 bases and V 0 bases, and 10 bases lay outside the gene matches. The CDR3 has 17 residues. The CDR3: CASSLASGTSDGHEQYF. CDR3 DNA sequence: TGTGCCAGCAGCTTAGCCTCCGGGACTAGCGACGGACACGAGCAGTACTTC. The full variable domain, in which reference TRBV7-2 and TRBJ2-7 provide the parts outside the CDR3, is GAGVSQSPSNKVTEKGKDVELRCDPISGHTALYWYRQSLGQGLEFLIYFQGNSAPDKSGLPSDRFSAERTGGSVSTLTIQRTQQEDSAVYLCASSLASGTSDGHEQYFGPGTRLTVT.

In this sample, this clonotype turned up many times. The chain employs TRBV5-1 and TRBJ2-2, with 9 bases lining up with TRBD2. This CDR3 spans 14 amino acids. Germline assignment: CDR1 SGHRS and CDR2 YFSETQ. V gave up 4 bases and J gave up 7 bases; unmatched junction bases: 5. For the CDR3, the DNA is TGCGCCAGCAGCGAGGGACTAGCAGGCGGGGAGCTGTTTTTT. Its translation: CASSEGLAGGELFF.

This clonotype was seen many times. This CDR3 is CSAREGLATYNEQFF. The CDR3 bases are TGCAGTGCTAGGGAGGGACTAGCGACCTACAATGAGCAGTTCTTC. The V gene is TRBV20-1, the J gene TRBJ2-1; 10 nucleotides line up with TRBD2. Germline CDR1 DFQATT, CDR2 SNEGSKA (reference sequence). The J segment lost 2 bases and the V segment lost 3 bases, leaving 4 bases of the junction unmatched. This CDR3 is 15 amino acids long.